This entry describes one T cell receptor beta chain. The data are from a study of T cell clonotyping in hematopoietic cell transplantation. Recipient blood drawn about 28 days pretransplant and days 30, 100, 180 after. This CDR3 region has 16 residues. V trimming: 1 base; J trimming: 2 bases; junction bases outside the gene matches: 6. Germline loops: CDR1 SGHRS, CDR2 YFSETQ. Assay used: immunoSEQ multiplex PCR; TCRdb lists only in-frame clones, some missing. The table shows 4,700 or so clones, with around 85% occurring only once. The rearrangement uses TRBV5-1 and TRBJ2-5; 9 bases line up with TRBD2. The material sequenced was peripheral blood mononuclear cells, taken 180 days after allogeneic stem cell transplant. The TCR was taken from a male patient aged 60-69 years who had an allogeneic stem cell transplant from an unrelated donor, so T cells may come from the graft donor. Some clones in this sample may be carry-over from other donors' samples. CDR3 sequence (DNA): TGCGCCAGCAGCTTGATTCTAGCGGGGCCACAAGAGACCCAGTACTTC. Translation gives CASSLILAGPQETQYF.